One and the same sample provided the 12 T cell receptor beta chains below, sequenced in a study of CD8 T cells in Susac syndrome. Random hexamers were used to reverse transcribe the RNA input (roughly 0.5 to 1 ug). TCRdb ran MiXCR on the immunoSEQ multiplex PCR reads and lists one entry per CDR3 protein. The sample holds about 120,000 distinct CDR3 sequences, around 93% seen once. The sequencing input was CD8+ T cells from PBMCs. The receptors shown here come from a human donor in good health.

The chain joins TRBV6-5 to TRBJ2-1; D may match TRBD1 or TRBD2 (6 bases each). In germline, CDR1 is MNHEY, CDR2 SVGAGI. The CDR3 has 14 amino acids. V was trimmed by 7 bases and J by 0 bases, leaving 10 bases between them. Written as DNA, the CDR3 is TGTGCCAGCAAGGGGGGAGTCTCCTACAATGAGCAGTTCTTC. Translation gives CASKGGVSYNEQFF.

This rearrangement joins TRBV20-1 to TRBJ2-1; D perhaps matches TRBD2 (5 bases). In germline, CDR1 is DFQATT, CDR2 SNEGSKA (reference sequence). The V and J ends lost 1 base and 2 bases respectively, with 12 bases between them. The CDR3 is 15 amino acids. CDR3 protein: CSARVLASAYNEQFF. The DNA of the CDR3 is TGCAGTGCTAGAGTCCTAGCCTCTGCCTACAATGAGCAGTTCTTC.

The rearrangement joins TRBV7-3 to TRBJ2-1; the match to TRBD2 covers 10 bases. Germline V gene data show CDR1 as SGHTA and CDR2 as FQGTGA. This CDR3 has 15 amino acids. J was trimmed by 8 bases and V by 7 bases; bases with no gene match: 11. CDR3 sequence reads: CASTRAGGVGDEQFF. The CDR3 region has the DNA TGTGCCAGCACGAGAGCGGGGGGGGTCGGGGATGAGCAGTTCTTC.

J is TRBJ2-7 and V is TRBV12-3 or TRBV12-4, with D hard to call. This CDR3 has 11 amino acids. V lost 5 bases and J 5 bases, leaving 7 bases between the germline ends. CDR3 loop: CASSHHHEQYF. Written as DNA, the CDR3 is TGTGCCAGCAGTCACCACCACGAGCAGTACTTC.

Only one count was recorded for this clonotype. Its ends do not fully match the called genes, so a read error is possible. The chain has TRBV6-2 or TRBV6-3 and TRBJ2-7; D might be TRBD2 (7 bases). The germline CDR1 and CDR2 sequences are MNHEY and SVGEGT. The CDR3 extends over 14 amino acids. CDR3 DNA: TGTGCCAGCACCAAAGAACGGGGGGCCTACGAGCAGTGCTTC. It translates to CASTKERGAYEQCF.

V and J are TRBV25-1 and TRBJ2-1, with TRBD1 matching over 12 bases. Germline V gene sequence: CDR1 MGHDK, CDR2 SYGVNS. The J segment lost 9 bases and the V segment lost 6 bases, leaving 6 bases of the junction unmatched. This CDR3 contains 14 residues. CDR3 sequence reads: CASRRDRGRGEQFF. The CDR3, as DNA: TGTGCCAGCAGGAGGGACAGGGGGCGAGGTGAGCAGTTCTTC.

The genes are TRBV2 and TRBJ2-2; the match to TRBD1 covers 7 bases. This CDR3 contains 15 residues. CDR1 SNHLY and CDR2 FYNNEI come from the germline V gene. Germline trimming cut 4 bases from V and 6 bases from J; bases unmatched to any gene: 8. Here the CDR3 reads CASSVRQGTAGELFF. The CDR3 coding sequence is TGTGCCAGCAGTGTCCGACAGGGTACGGCCGGGGAGCTGTTTTTT.

This clonotype was seen more than once but under ten times. This chain connects TRBV7-9 to TRBJ2-7; the match to TRBD2 covers 7 bases. From germline, CDR1 is SEHNR and CDR2 FQNEAQ (reference sequence). With 1 base clipped from V and 6 bases from J, the junction kept 9 bases outside the gene matches. The CDR3 is made up of 15 amino acids. The CDR3 reads CASSLVSGRVGEQYF. CDR3 DNA sequence: TGTGCCAGCAGCTTAGTCTCTGGGAGGGTTGGCGAGCAGTACTTC.

The chain couples TRBV5-6 to TRBJ1-5, with unresolved D. Trimming left V 6 bases short and J 0 bases short, with 10 bases between. Germline loops: CDR1 SGHDT, CDR2 YYEEEE. This CDR3 region has 14 residues. CDR3 protein: CASTSGISNQPQHF. CDR3 DNA sequence: TGTGCCAGCACCTCTGGGATTAGCAATCAGCCCCAGCATTTT.

The chain combines TRBV20-1 with TRBJ1-5; 7 bases agree with TRBD1. The J segment lost 4 bases and the V segment lost 3 bases, leaving 3 bases of the junction unmatched. The germline V gene encodes CDR1 DFQATT and CDR2 SNEGSKA (reference sequence). The CDR3 is 13 amino acids. The CDR3 loop is CSASRGWNQPQHF. The CDR3 nucleotides read TGCAGTGCTAGCAGGGGGTGGAATCAGCCCCAGCATTTT.

The chain combines TRBV6-5 with TRBJ2-7, with D tentatively TRBD2 (6 bases). Germline values: CDR1 MNHEY, CDR2 SVGAGI. Trimming removed 2 bases from V and 1 base from J, with 12 bases in between. The CDR3 contains 15 residues. The CDR3 loop is CASSYRVGGSYEQYF. The CDR3 coding sequence is TGTGCCAGCAGTTACCGCGTGGGGGGTTCCTACGAGCAGTACTTC.

The CDR3 protein is CASSKAQGIAEAFF. Written as DNA, the CDR3 is TGTGCCAGTAGTAAAGCCCAGGGAATCGCTGAAGCTTTCTTT. The chain joins TRBV19 to TRBJ1-1, with D perhaps TRBD1 (5 bases). The CDR3 covers 14 residues. Trimming removed 4 bases from V and 6 bases from J, with 15 bases in between. CDR1 is LNHDA and CDR2 is SQIVND in the germline V gene (reference sequence).